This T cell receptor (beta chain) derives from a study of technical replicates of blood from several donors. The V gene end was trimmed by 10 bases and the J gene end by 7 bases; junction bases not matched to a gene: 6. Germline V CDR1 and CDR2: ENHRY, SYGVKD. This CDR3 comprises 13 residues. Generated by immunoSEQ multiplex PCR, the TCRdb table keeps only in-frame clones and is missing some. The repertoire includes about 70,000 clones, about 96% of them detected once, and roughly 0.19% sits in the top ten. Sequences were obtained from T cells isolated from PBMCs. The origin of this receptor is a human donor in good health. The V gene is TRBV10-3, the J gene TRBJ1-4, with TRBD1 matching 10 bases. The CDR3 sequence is CASRQGAGEKLFF. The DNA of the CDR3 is TGTGCCAGCAGACAGGGGGCAGGTGAAAAACTGTTTTTT.